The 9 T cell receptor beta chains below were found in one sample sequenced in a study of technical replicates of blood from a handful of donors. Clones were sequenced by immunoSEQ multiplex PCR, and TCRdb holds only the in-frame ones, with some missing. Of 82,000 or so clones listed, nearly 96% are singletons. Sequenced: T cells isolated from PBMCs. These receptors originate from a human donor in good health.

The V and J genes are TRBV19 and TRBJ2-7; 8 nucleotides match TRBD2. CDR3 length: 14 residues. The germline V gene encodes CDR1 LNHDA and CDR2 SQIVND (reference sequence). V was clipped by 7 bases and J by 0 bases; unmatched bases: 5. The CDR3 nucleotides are TGTGCCAGTAAAGAACGGGAGGGCTCCTACGAGCAGTACTTC. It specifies CASKEREGSYEQYF. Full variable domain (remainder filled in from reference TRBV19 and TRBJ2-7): DGGITQSPKYLFRKEGQNVTLSCEQNLNHDAMYWYRQDPGQGLRLIYYSQIVNDFQKGDIAEGYSVSREKKESFPLTVTSAQKNPTAFYLCASKEREGSYEQYFGPGTRLTVT.

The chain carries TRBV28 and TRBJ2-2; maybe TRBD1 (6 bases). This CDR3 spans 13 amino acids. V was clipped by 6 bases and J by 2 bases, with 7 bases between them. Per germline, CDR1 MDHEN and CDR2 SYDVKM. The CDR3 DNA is TGTGCCAGCAGGGACAGTAACACCGGGGAGCTGTTTTTT. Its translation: CASRDSNTGELFF.

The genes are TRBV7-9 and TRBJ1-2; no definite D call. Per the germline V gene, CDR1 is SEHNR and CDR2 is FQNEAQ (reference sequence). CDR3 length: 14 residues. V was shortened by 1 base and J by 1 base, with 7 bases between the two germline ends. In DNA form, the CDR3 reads TGTGCCAGCAGCTTAGGAGGGATTAACTATGGCTACACCTTC. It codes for CASSLGGINYGYTF. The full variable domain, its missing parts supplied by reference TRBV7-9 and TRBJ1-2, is DTGVSQNPRHKITKRGQNVTFRCDPISEHNRLYWYRQTLGQGPEFLTYFQNEAQLEKSRLLSDRFSAERPKGSFSTLEIQRTEQGDSAMYLCASSLGGINYGYTFGSGTRLTVV.

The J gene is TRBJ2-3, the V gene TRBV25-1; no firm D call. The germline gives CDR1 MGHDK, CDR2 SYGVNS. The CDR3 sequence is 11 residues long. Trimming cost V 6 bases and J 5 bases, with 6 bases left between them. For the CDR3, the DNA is TGTGCCAGCAGCTTAATAGATACGCAGTATTTT. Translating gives CASSLIDTQYF.

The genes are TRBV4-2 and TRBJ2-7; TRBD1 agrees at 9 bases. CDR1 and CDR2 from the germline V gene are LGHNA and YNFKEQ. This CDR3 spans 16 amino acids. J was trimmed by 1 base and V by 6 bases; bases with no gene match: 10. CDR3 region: CASRRSTGGASYEQYF. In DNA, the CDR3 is TGTGCCAGCAGACGGTCCACAGGGGGCGCTTCCTACGAGCAGTACTTC.

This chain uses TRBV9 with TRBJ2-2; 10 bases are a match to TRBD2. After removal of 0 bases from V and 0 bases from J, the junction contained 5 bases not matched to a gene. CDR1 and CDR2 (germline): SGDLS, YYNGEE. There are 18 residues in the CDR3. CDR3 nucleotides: TGTGCCAGCAGCGTAGAGCGGGAGGGCTGGGCGAACACCGGGGAGCTGTTTTTT. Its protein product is CASSVEREGWANTGELFF.

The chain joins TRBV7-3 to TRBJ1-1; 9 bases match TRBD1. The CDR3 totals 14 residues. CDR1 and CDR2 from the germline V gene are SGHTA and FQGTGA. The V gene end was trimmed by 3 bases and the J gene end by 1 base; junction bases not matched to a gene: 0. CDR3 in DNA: TGTGCCAGCAGCTTGGGACAGGGGAACACTGAAGCTTTCTTT. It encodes CASSLGQGNTEAFF.

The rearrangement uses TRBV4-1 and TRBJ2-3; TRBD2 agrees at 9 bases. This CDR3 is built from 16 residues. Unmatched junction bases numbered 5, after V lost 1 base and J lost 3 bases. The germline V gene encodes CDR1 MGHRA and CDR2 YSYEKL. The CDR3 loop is CASSQGLAGRTDTQYF. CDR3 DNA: TGCGCCAGCAGCCAAGGTCTAGCGGGGAGGACAGATACGCAGTATTTT.

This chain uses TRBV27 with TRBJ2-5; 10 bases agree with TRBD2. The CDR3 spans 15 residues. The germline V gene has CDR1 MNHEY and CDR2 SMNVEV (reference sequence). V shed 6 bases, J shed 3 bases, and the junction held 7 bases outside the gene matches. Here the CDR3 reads CASRLIGLAEETQYF. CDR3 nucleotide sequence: TGTGCCAGCAGACTCATAGGACTAGCGGAAGAGACCCAGTACTTC.